This TCR beta chain was observed in a study of T-cell memory formation after mild COVID-19. This clonotype appeared a single time. Its specificity is not known. Constant-segment-primed 5'RACE gave TCR alpha and TCR beta cDNA libraries with sample barcodes and UMIs. TCRdb re-called the 5' RACE reads through MiXCR, storing one row per CDR3 protein. In the table there are almost 350,000 distinct CDR3 sequences, 20% to 25% of which are singletons. Trimming cost V 5 bases and J 5 bases; bases outside gene matches: 9. Germline V gives CDR1 DFQATT, CDR2 SNEGSKA (reference sequence). The CDR3 is 14 amino acids. Broader study findings: In pre-infection memory, a portion of responding clones appeared, which suggested that cross-reactive memory joined.

This sequence was found in a man aged 18 to 35 who had mild COVID-19 (a few samples of this study predate the infection). Cell type and time point are not known. Sequences were obtained from PBMCs or a T cell subset sorted from them (not recorded which). V usage is TRBV20-1 and J usage is TRBJ2-5; 9 bases are a match to TRBD2. The CDR3 DNA reads as TGCAGTGCTCCCGAAAGCGGGGGGTCTGAGACCCAGTACTTC. Protein product: CSAPESGGSETQYF.